Listed here are 26 T cell receptor beta chains from one sample, sequenced in a study of cytomegalovirus exposure and HLA in healthy donors. Researchers ran the PCR with 60 Vbeta and 13 Jbeta primers. TCRdb keeps only in-frame clones here, not all; method: immunoSEQ multiplex PCR. The sample contains some 150,000 clones, approximately 80% of which appear only once. The sample was PBMCs. The receptors originated from a man aged 45-65 years in good health and CMV-seropositive.

The genes are TRBV28 and TRBJ1-2; 9 nucleotides align to TRBD1. The CDR3 spans 15 residues. V was pared by 5 bases and J by 4 bases, with 8 bases of the junction left unmatched. Germline loops: CDR1 MDHEN, CDR2 SYDVKM. The chain's CDR3 is CASSTSGTGFYGYTF. The CDR3 DNA reads as TGTGCCAGCAGTACCTCCGGGACAGGGTTCTATGGCTACACCTTC.

The J gene is TRBJ2-3, the V gene TRBV5-1; 7 bases are a match to TRBD2. Germline V gives CDR1 SGHRS, CDR2 YFSETQ. This CDR3 has 16 amino acids. The junction had 5 bases not matched to a gene; V was cut back by 1 base and J by 0 bases. CDR3 coding DNA: TGCGCCAGCAGCTTGAGCCTAGCGGCTAGCACAGATACGCAGTATTTT. As protein: CASSLSLAASTDTQYF.

The chain couples TRBV7-2 to TRBJ1-6; possible D gene TRBD1, 5 bases. The CDR3 is made up of 16 amino acids. CDR1 and CDR2 from the germline V gene are SGHTA and FQGNSA. With 4 bases removed from V and 0 bases from J, the gap between germline ends came to 10 bases. CDR3 DNA: TGTGCCAGCAGCTCCCGACAGAGCTCCTATAATTCACCCCTCCACTTT. Translated, it gives CASSSRQSSYNSPLHF. Combining the CDR3 with reference TRBV7-2 and TRBJ1-6 gives the whole variable domain GAGVSQSPSNKVTEKGKDVELRCDPISGHTALYWYRQSLGQGLEFLIYFQGNSAPDKSGLPSDRFSAERTGGSVSTLTIQRTQQEDSAVYLCASSSRQSSYNSPLHFGNGTRLTVT.

The CDR3 here is CASSFPTGYYGYTF. The CDR3 coding sequence is TGTGCCAGCAGTTTCCCAACAGGGTACTATGGCTACACCTTC. V gene TRBV28 combines with J gene TRBJ1-2; D may be TRBD1 (6 bases). Trimming removed 3 bases at V and 3 bases at J, with 11 bases between. CDR3 size: 14 residues. Germline V gene sequence: CDR1 MDHEN, CDR2 SYDVKM.

V and J are TRBV6-4 and TRBJ1-1; 8 nucleotides agree with TRBD1. Germline V CDR1 and CDR2: MRHNA, SNTAGT. CDR3 length equals 13 residues. Losses at the gene ends were 8 bases for V and 4 bases for J; bases not matched to a gene: 6. CDR3 region: CASSRGLGTEAFF. CDR3 bases: TGTGCCAGCTCCAGGGGGCTGGGCACTGAAGCTTTCTTT.

The chain is built from TRBV30 and TRBJ2-3; tentatively, D is TRBD1 (6 bases). Germline CDR1 is GTSNPN and CDR2 is SVGIG (reference sequence). CDR3 length: 13 amino acids. Between the trimmed V and J ends, which lost 7 bases and 0 bases, there was a span of 11 bases. This chain's CDR3 is CASRGYSTDTQYF. CDR3 sequence (DNA): TGTGCCTCAAGGGGGTACAGCACAGATACGCAGTATTTT.

Concerning this clone itself: Other DNA sequences in this sample translate to the same CDR3. J is TRBJ2-5 and V is TRBV6-5; 10 bases map to TRBD1. Trimming cost V 3 bases and J 4 bases; bases outside gene matches: 5. CDR1 is MNHEY and CDR2 is SVGAGI in the germline V gene. CDR3 length: 15 amino acids. In DNA form, the CDR3 reads TGTGCCAGCAGTTATTCGACAGGGGGCCGAGAGACCCAGTACTTC. Its protein product is CASSYSTGGRETQYF.

This clone showed up just a few times. The V and J genes are TRBV15 and TRBJ2-5; TRBD1 matches at 8 bases. The CDR3 extends over 14 amino acids. The germline V gene has CDR1 LNHNV and CDR2 YYDKDF (reference sequence). Trimming cost V 2 bases and J 5 bases; bases outside gene matches: 4. The CDR3 reads CATSRQGARETQYF. The CDR3 region has the DNA TGTGCCACCAGCAGACAGGGGGCGAGGGAGACCCAGTACTTC.

The rearrangement uses TRBV30 and TRBJ1-2; 7 nucleotides align to TRBD1. J gave up 2 bases and V 2 bases, and 5 bases lay outside the gene matches. Germline V gene lookup returns CDR1 GTSNPN and CDR2 SVGIG (reference sequence). The CDR3 contains 14 residues. CDR3 in amino acids: CAWSRQGWNYGYTF. The CDR3 DNA follows: TGTGCCTGGAGTCGACAGGGCTGGAACTATGGCTACACCTTC. The variable domain in full, completed from reference TRBV30 and TRBJ1-2, reads SQTIHQWPATLVQPVGSPLSLECTVEGTSNPNLYWYRQAAGRGLQLLFYSVGIGQISSEVPQNLSASRPQDRQFILSSKKLLLSDSGFYLCAWSRQGWNYGYTFGSGTRLTVV.

The V gene is TRBV7-2, the J gene TRBJ1-5; a possible D gene is TRBD1 (6 bases). CDR1 is SGHTA, CDR2 FQGNSA, per germline. V was cut by 2 bases and J by 2 bases, with 16 bases left in between. The CDR3 spans 17 residues. The CDR3, as DNA: TGTGCCAGCAGCTTAAAAACAGGGCTATGGGGCAATCAGCCCCAGCATTTT. This encodes CASSLKTGLWGNQPQHF.

CDR3 nucleotide sequence: TGTGCCAGCTCACGCATACAGGGGGCCCCCTACGAGCAGTACTTC. Protein product: CASSRIQGAPYEQYF. V is TRBV18 and J is TRBJ2-7; 9 bases are shared with TRBD1. This CDR3 has 15 residues. The V gene end was trimmed by 4 bases and the J gene end by 2 bases; junction bases not matched to a gene: 6. CDR1 is KGHSH, CDR2 LQKENI, per germline.

The chain links TRBV30 to TRBJ2-7, with D possibly being TRBD2 (5 bases). The V end was cut by 5 bases, the J end by 1 base, with 9 bases between. This CDR3 is built from 12 residues. CDR1 and CDR2 (germline): GTSNPN, SVGIG (reference sequence). CDR3 region: CAWDGGSYEQYF. CDR3 in DNA: TGTGCCTGGGACGGAGGATCCTACGAGCAGTACTTC.

This chain connects TRBV19 to TRBJ2-7; 12 bases are shared with TRBD2. The CDR3 consists of 17 residues. Germline loops: CDR1 LNHDA, CDR2 SQIVND (reference sequence). After removal of 3 bases from V and 1 base from J, the junction contained 7 bases not matched to a gene. This CDR3 reads CASSIMASGGASYEQYF. As DNA, the CDR3 is TGTGCCAGTAGTATCATGGCTAGCGGGGGGGCATCCTACGAGCAGTACTTC.

V gene TRBV28 combines with J gene TRBJ1-6; D is perhaps TRBD1 (5 bases). Looked up from germline, CDR1 is MDHEN and CDR2 is SYDVKM. Trimming removed 3 bases from V and 0 bases from J, with 24 bases in between. CDR3 length: 21 amino acids. CDR3 sequence: CASSLPPPGLRTSSYNSPLHF. As DNA, the CDR3 is TGTGCCAGCAGTTTGCCTCCACCGGGACTCCGAACGAGCTCCTATAATTCACCCCTCCACTTT.

The chain employs TRBV28 and TRBJ2-1, with 8 bases fitting TRBD1. The CDR3 is 12 amino acids. Germline loops: CDR1 MDHEN, CDR2 SYDVKM. V lost 1 base and J lost 16; bases outside the gene matches: 6. The CDR3 reads CASSLSGTGSFF. The CDR3 DNA sequence: TGTGCCAGCAGTTTATCCGGGACAGGTTCTTTCTTC.

The chain is built from TRBV9 and TRBJ2-1; 8 bases map to TRBD2. Trimming removed 4 bases from V and 0 bases from J; junction bases left unmatched: 3. CDR1 is SGDLS, CDR2 YYNGEE, per germline. The CDR3 contains 15 residues. The CDR3 reads CASSLSGSSYNEQFF. DNA of the CDR3: TGTGCCAGCAGCCTCAGCGGGAGCTCCTACAATGAGCAGTTCTTC.

This chain joins TRBV28 and TRBJ1-4, with D perhaps TRBD1 (5 bases). Germline V gene lookup returns CDR1 MDHEN and CDR2 SYDVKM. CDR3 size: 13 residues. The V and J ends lost 8 bases and 3 bases respectively, with 10 bases between them. CDR3 sequence reads: CASLRQPNEKLFF. DNA for the CDR3: TGTGCCAGCCTCCGACAGCCTAATGAAAAACTGTTTTTT.

The chain combines TRBV7-2 with TRBJ2-1, with a tentative D call TRBD2 (5 bases). The CDR3 totals 12 residues. The V end lost 4 bases, the J end lost 12 bases, and 13 bases lay between the germline ends. The germline V gene has CDR1 SGHTA and CDR2 FQGNSA. CDR3 loop: CASSSLGLSQFF. DNA of the CDR3: TGTGCCAGCAGCTCATTAGGACTGTCGCAGTTCTTC.

The chain links TRBV7-9 to TRBJ1-1, with D hard to call. Trimming pared 5 bases from V and 7 bases from J, leaving 11 bases between. Germline values: CDR1 SEHNR, CDR2 FQNEAQ (reference sequence). This CDR3 comprises 12 residues. Here the CDR3 reads CASSPHALEAFF. CDR3 DNA sequence: TGTGCCAGCAGCCCACACGCCCTTGAAGCTTTCTTT.

CDR3 protein: CASSHLRGGNRSRNTIYF. CDR3 DNA: TGTGCCAGCAGCCATCTCCGGGGGGGGAACAGGAGCCGAAACACCATATATTTT. The gene calls are TRBV4-2 and TRBJ1-3, with a tentative D call TRBD1 (5 bases). CDR3 length: 18 residues. Germline assignment: CDR1 LGHNA and CDR2 YNFKEQ. V gave up 3 bases and J gave up 5 bases, with 23 bases separating them.

The chain is built from TRBV18 and TRBJ1-2, with a tentative D call TRBD1 (6 bases). Germline V gives CDR1 KGHSH, CDR2 LQKENI. CDR3 length equals 13 residues. V shed 4 bases and J shed 3 bases, with 9 bases lying between them. The CDR3 loop is CASSLGGDYGYTF. CDR3 nucleotides: TGTGCCAGCTCACTAGGGGGAGACTATGGCTACACCTTC.

The J gene is TRBJ1-2, the V gene TRBV27, with D unresolved. The CDR3 has 13 residues. V lost 0 bases and J 3 bases, leaving 5 bases between the germline ends. Germline V gene data show CDR1 as MNHEY and CDR2 as SMNVEV (reference sequence). The CDR3 is CASSLSADYGYTF. The DNA for the CDR3 is TGTGCCAGCAGTTTATCGGCAGACTATGGCTACACCTTC.

This chain uses TRBV7-9 with TRBJ2-7; 7 nucleotides align to TRBD2. This CDR3 spans 15 amino acids. Losses at the gene ends were 5 bases for V and 5 bases for J; bases not matched to a gene: 12. Looked up from germline, CDR1 is SEHNR and CDR2 is FQNEAQ (reference sequence). This CDR3 is CASSPGGSAWDEQYF. The CDR3, as DNA: TGTGCCAGCAGCCCCGGCGGGAGTGCTTGGGACGAGCAGTACTTC.

The rearrangement links TRBV7-8 to TRBJ1-6; 9 bases are a match to TRBD1. The CDR3 is made up of 20 amino acids. Germline V gene lookup returns CDR1 SGHVS and CDR2 FQNEAQ. V lost 3 bases to trimming and J lost 0 bases; unmatched junction nucleotides: 12. The CDR3 sequence is CASSFIVGQGKSSYNSPLHF. As DNA, the CDR3 is TGTGCCAGCAGCTTTATCGTGGGACAGGGAAAGTCCTCCTATAATTCACCCCTCCACTTT.

V gene TRBV19 combines with J gene TRBJ2-2, with TRBD2 identical over 9 bases. CDR1 is LNHDA and CDR2 is SQIVND in the germline V gene (reference sequence). The J segment lost 6 bases and the V segment lost 2 bases, leaving 13 bases of the junction unmatched. The CDR3 spans 18 residues. CDR3 sequence reads: CASSIIGTSRWVPGELFF. The CDR3 bases are TGTGCCAGTAGTATAATCGGGACTAGCCGATGGGTTCCCGGGGAGCTGTTTTTT.

The chain uses TRBV5-1 and TRBJ2-5, with a tentative D call TRBD1 (6 bases). CDR1 is SGHRS and CDR2 is YFSETQ in the germline V gene. Trimming took off 1 base at V and 4 bases at J, with 20 bases between the two ends. The CDR3 runs 17 residues. The DNA for the CDR3 is TGCGCCAGCAGCTTGCAGGGGCTATCTACCAAGGGAGAGACCCAGTACTTC. The encoded protein is CASSLQGLSTKGETQYF. The variable domain in full, completed from reference TRBV5-1 and TRBJ2-5, reads KAGVTQTPRYLIKTRGQQVTLSCSPISGHRSVSWYQQTPGQGLQFLFEYFSETQRNKGNFPGRFSGRQFSNSRSEMNVSTLELGDSALYLCASSLQGLSTKGETQYFGPGTRLLVL.